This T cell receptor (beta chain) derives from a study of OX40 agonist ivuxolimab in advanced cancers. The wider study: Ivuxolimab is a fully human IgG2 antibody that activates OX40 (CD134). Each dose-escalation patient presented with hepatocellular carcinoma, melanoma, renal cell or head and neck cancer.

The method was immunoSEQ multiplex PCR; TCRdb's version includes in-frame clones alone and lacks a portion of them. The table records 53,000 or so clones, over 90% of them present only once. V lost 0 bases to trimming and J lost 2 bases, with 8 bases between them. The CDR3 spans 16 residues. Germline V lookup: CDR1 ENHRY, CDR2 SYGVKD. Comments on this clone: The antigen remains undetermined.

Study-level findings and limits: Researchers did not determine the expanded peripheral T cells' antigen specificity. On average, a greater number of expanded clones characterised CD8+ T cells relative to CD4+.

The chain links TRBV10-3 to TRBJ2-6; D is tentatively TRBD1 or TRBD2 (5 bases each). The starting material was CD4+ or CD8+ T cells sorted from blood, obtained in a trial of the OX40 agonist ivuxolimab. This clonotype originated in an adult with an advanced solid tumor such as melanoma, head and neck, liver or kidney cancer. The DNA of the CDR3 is TGTGCCATCAGTGAGTCACTGGGGGCTGGGGCCAACGTCCTGACTTTC. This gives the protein CAISESLGAGANVLTF.